This record looks at one TCR beta chain sequence and its context. The target antigen is unknown. This sample stems from a study of T cells in Graves' hyperthyroidism and ophthalmopathy. Germline V gene data show CDR1 as MNHEY and CDR2 as SMNVEV (reference sequence). Trimming cost V 0 bases and J 5 bases, with 8 bases left between them. The CDR3 extends over 13 amino acids. Study-wide findings and caveats: In blood, most of the thyroid clonotypes expanded above 0.001 were also present.

Those patients with uncontrolled infection, other autoimmune disease, pregnancy or lactation were excluded. About 10 ml fresh peripheral blood yielded the PBMCs. From RNA transcripts, TCR beta CDR3 regions were amplified. Initially, a first-round RT-PCR of the TCR CDR3 employed the HTBI primer set. TCRdb analysed the multiplex PCR reads with MiXCR anew, one entry per CDR3 protein. The data contain some 270,000 distinct CDR3 sequences, roughly 13% of them singletons. This TCR was recovered from a woman in her thirties with Graves' hyperthyroidism that later progressed to Graves' ophthalmopathy. This chain joins TRBV27 and TRBJ2-7; D gene unclear. Material: blood. CDR3 amino acids: CASSLSTSHEQYF. In nucleotides, the CDR3 is TGTGCCAGCAGTTTATCGACATCCCACGAGCAGTACTTC.